The 7 T cell receptor beta chains presented below share a single source sample, sequenced in a study of blood T cell repertoires in COVID-19 (TCRdb year 2020). Receptor libraries were prepared by the immunoSEQ multiplex PCR assay. As stored in TCRdb, this immuneACCESS dataset retains in-frame rearrangements with V and J assigned. A fraction of the clones does not appear; measured against another copy, unresolved V genes explain less than half of the discrepancy, and the remainder lacks a known reason. Present in this sample are a few hundred thousand clones, 85% of which were seen just once. Roughly 3.6% of the sample lies in the top ten. Sequencing used peripheral blood. These receptor sequences come from a young woman with acute or convalescent COVID-19.

Regarding this clone: Within the sample, other DNA sequences also encode this same CDR3. This chain joins TRBV19 and TRBJ2-7; possible D gene TRBD1, 5 bases. This CDR3 comprises 13 residues. V was clipped by 3 bases and J by 1 base, with 7 bases between them. CDR1 LNHDA and CDR2 SQIVND come from the germline V gene (reference sequence). The CDR3 sequence: CASSIQGSYEQYF. CDR3 sequence (DNA): TGTGCCAGTAGTATCCAGGGATCCTACGAGCAGTACTTC. Supplemented by reference TRBV19 and TRBJ2-7, the full variable domain reads DGGITQSPKYLFRKEGQNVTLSCEQNLNHDAMYWYRQDPGQGLRLIYYSQIVNDFQKGDIAEGYSVSREKKESFPLTVTSAQKNPTAFYLCASSIQGSYEQYFGPGTRLTVT.

The CDR3 DNA follows: TGTGCCAGCTCACTGGAGGGACTAGCGGGGGGTCAGTTCTTC. Translation: CASSLEGLAGGQFF. The genes are TRBV18 and TRBJ2-1; the match to TRBD2 covers 15 bases. Germline loops: CDR1 KGHSH, CDR2 LQKENI. Unmatched junction bases numbered 5, after V lost 4 bases and J lost 13 bases. The CDR3 totals 14 residues.

V gene TRBV4-1 combines with J gene TRBJ1-5, with D perhaps matching TRBD1 (5 bases). CDR1 and CDR2 (germline): MGHRA, YSYEKL. The V gene lost 0 bases and the J gene lost 5 bases, with 11 bases spanning the gap. The CDR3 loop spans 15 amino acids. This chain's CDR3 is CASSQEGTGDQPQHF. In DNA form, the CDR3 reads TGCGCCAGCAGCCAAGAAGGCACAGGTGATCAGCCCCAGCATTTT.

The genes are TRBV12-3 or TRBV12-4 and TRBJ1-4, with 7 bases aligning to TRBD1. Unmatched junction bases numbered 1, after V lost 2 bases and J lost 7 bases. This CDR3 region has 13 residues. CDR3 protein: CASSLQGVEKLFF. DNA for the CDR3: TGTGCCAGCAGTTTACAGGGGGTTGAAAAACTGTTTTTT.

To note about this clone: Other DNA sequences of this sample code for an identical CDR3. V and J are TRBV5-1 and TRBJ2-2, with no clear D. Germline V gene lookup returns CDR1 SGHRS and CDR2 YFSETQ. This CDR3 spans 13 amino acids. The V and J ends lost 4 bases and 1 base respectively, with 5 bases between them. DNA for the CDR3: TGCGCCAGCAGCATACAGAACACCGGGGAGCTGTTTTTT. Residues: CASSIQNTGELFF.

This clone was seen just once. This chain connects TRBV28 to TRBJ2-2; 8 nucleotides align to TRBD2. The CDR3 is 16 amino acids. J lost 0 bases, V lost 8 bases, and 8 bases had no gene match. Germline assignment: CDR1 MDHEN and CDR2 SYDVKM. DNA of the CDR3: TGTGCCAGCGGTACCGAGGGACTAGCGAACACCGGGGAGCTGTTTTTT. It is translated as CASGTEGLANTGELFF.

J is TRBJ2-7 and V is TRBV5-1; 7 bases are a match to TRBD1. The CDR3 covers 17 residues. After removal of 3 bases from V and 4 bases from J, the junction contained 16 bases not matched to a gene. Germline CDR1 is SGHRS and CDR2 is YFSETQ. The CDR3 DNA sequence: TGCGCCAGCAGCTCCAAAAAAGTTCCCGGGACAGAGTACGAGCAGTACTTC. Translated: CASSSKKVPGTEYEQYF. Complete variable domain (other parts from reference TRBV5-1 and TRBJ2-7): KAGVTQTPRYLIKTRGQQVTLSCSPISGHRSVSWYQQTPGQGLQFLFEYFSETQRNKGNFPGRFSGRQFSNSRSEMNVSTLELGDSALYLCASSSKKVPGTEYEQYFGPGTRLTVT.